The source of this TCR beta chain is a study of blood T cell repertoires in COVID-19. Looking at the study overall: Sites in the United States, Italy and Spain provided acute and convalescent COVID-19 samples.

Under the authors' procedure: Estimation of nucleated cell counts was performed using reference gene primer amplification. The table came from immunoSEQ multiplex PCR; TCRdb's copy has only in-frame clones and leaves some out. That table furnishes V, J and clone size, whereas the DNA furnished D and trimming. This sample has about 400,000 clones; 85% to 90% occur once, and the top ten carry around 1.7%. After removal of 4 bases from V and 3 bases from J, the junction contained 10 bases not matched to a gene. Germline V gene data show CDR1 as DFQATT and CDR2 as SNEGSKA (reference sequence). CDR3 size: 16 residues. Allocation to cohorts depended on clinical history reported by the participants.

The specimen was PBMCs or T cells enriched from blood (not recorded which). The clonotype comes from a woman aged 25 to 39 who had recovered from COVID-19. This sequence joins TRBV20-1 and TRBJ2-2, with 8 bases fitting TRBD2. The CDR3 bases are TGCAGTGCTATTGAAGGCGGGAGGTGGTACACCGGGGAGCTGTTTTTT. Protein sequence: CSAIEGGRWYTGELFF.